The 6 T cell receptor beta chains in this list originate from one sample, sequenced in a study of OX40 agonist ivuxolimab in advanced cancers. Data came from immunoSEQ multiplex PCR; TCRdb stores just in-frame clones and leaves some out. The sample consists of 20,000 to 25,000 clones, approximately 86% of them appearing once. This material consisted of CD4+ or CD8+ T cells sorted from blood, taken in a trial of the OX40 agonist ivuxolimab. Source of these receptors: an adult with an advanced solid tumor such as melanoma, head and neck, liver or kidney cancer.

The rearrangement uses TRBV27 and TRBJ2-7; 8 bases align to TRBD1. Germline V gene sequence: CDR1 MNHEY, CDR2 SMNVEV (reference sequence). The CDR3 totals 12 residues. Germline trimming cut 5 bases from V and 6 bases from J; bases unmatched to any gene: 3. The CDR3 protein is CASSLTGGEQYF. The CDR3 DNA reads as TGTGCCAGCAGTCTTACAGGGGGCGAGCAGTACTTC.

This clone is judged medium-sized (0.01 to 0.1%). V usage is TRBV5-1 and J usage is TRBJ1-1; no definite D call. This CDR3 contains 14 residues. CDR1 and CDR2 (germline): SGHRS, YFSETQ. The V and J ends lost 1 base and 1 base respectively, with 8 bases between them. Here the CDR3 DNA reads TGCGCCAGCAGCTTGTGGGCAGCGAACACTGAAGCTTTCTTT. Its translation: CASSLWAANTEAFF.

This chain connects TRBV19 to TRBJ1-2, with 7 bases matching TRBD1. V was pared by 4 bases and J by 3 bases, with 11 bases of the junction left unmatched. This CDR3 has 16 residues. In germline, CDR1 is LNHDA, CDR2 SQIVND (reference sequence). This chain's CDR3 is CASSRIDRDGDYGYTF. DNA for the CDR3: TGTGCCAGTAGTAGAATTGACAGGGACGGGGACTATGGCTACACCTTC.

This sequence joins TRBV30 and TRBJ1-3; the match to TRBD1 covers 9 bases. This CDR3 spans 18 amino acids. The ends lost 5 bases at V and 0 bases at J; junction bases unmatched: 14. Germline CDR1 reads GTSNPN; CDR2 reads SVGIG (reference sequence). The CDR3 region is CAWEGSDRGSSSGNTIYF. CDR3 DNA sequence: TGTGCCTGGGAGGGGTCCGACAGGGGGTCCTCCTCTGGAAACACCATATATTTT.

The chain is built from TRBV27 and TRBJ2-1; a weak D match, TRBD1 (5 bases). This CDR3 is 12 amino acids long. V shed 5 bases and J shed 6 bases, with 8 bases lying between them. Germline CDR1 is MNHEY and CDR2 is SMNVEV (reference sequence). The CDR3 DNA is TGTGCCAGCAGTAATCAGGGCAATGAGCAGTTCTTC. This encodes CASSNQGNEQFF.

This clone was seen once. The CDR3 spells CASRGGTLANNSPLHF. DNA for the CDR3: TGTGCCAGCAGAGGTGGGACACTAGCGAATAATTCACCCCTCCACTTT. The V gene is TRBV4-2, the J gene TRBJ1-6; TRBD1 might be the D (6 bases). V lost 6 bases and J lost 5, with 17 bases in between. Germline lookup yields CDR1 LGHNA and CDR2 YNFKEQ. The CDR3 spans 16 residues.